The rows below give T cell receptor beta chains drawn from one sample of a study of CD8+ T cells in alopecia areata. Generated by immunoSEQ multiplex PCR, the TCRdb table keeps only in-frame clones and is missing some. The table has approximately 210,000 clones, roughly 70% seen once; the top ten hold about 1.3%. Source: CD4+ T cells sorted from blood, taken at approximately week 49, from a patient treated with tofacitinib. These receptors were collected from a human donor with alopecia areata. CDR3s include the opening cysteine and the closing phenylalanine or tryptophan. The D gene is left open where the match is weak. The size field is filled for only some rows; it gives once, few, many or a size class.

j_call cdr3_length clone_size d_call v_call cdr3_aa cdr3_nt
TRBJ2-1 14 NA TRBD2 TRBV6-6 CATLAGLAYNEQFF TGTGCCACCTTAGCGGGTCTTGCCTACAATGAGCAGTTCTTC
TRBJ2-2 15 NA NA TRBV15 CATSRDLAAGVELFF TGTGCCACCAGCAGAGATCTGGCTGCAGGGGTAGAGCTGTTTTTT
TRBJ1-6 15 few NA TRBV15 CATSRDPAGMSPLHF TGTGCCACCAGCAGAGATCCGGCAGGGATGTCACCCCTCCACTTT
TRBJ2-6 17 few NA TRBV30 CAWRFAGSPSGANVLTF TGTGCCTGGAGATTTGCCGGGAGTCCCTCTGGGGCCAACGTCCTGACTTTC
TRBJ2-4 14 NA NA TRBV7-9 CASSLASREDIQYF TGTGCCAGCAGCTTAGCGTCCAGGGAGGACATTCAGTACTTC
TRBJ1-2 15 NA NA TRBV30 CAWSVAKGGLSGYTF TGTGCCTGGAGTGTAGCCAAGGGGGGATTAAGTGGCTACACCTTC
TRBJ2-3 19 NA NA TRBV11-2 CASSLGRGTGSRSTDTQYF TGTGCCAGCAGCCTCGGACGGGGCACGGGGTCGCGATCCACAGATACGCAGTATTTT
TRBJ2-5 14 NA NA TRBV5-1 CASSWKAGQETQYF TGCGCCAGCAGCTGGAAAGCGGGCCAAGAGACCCAGTACTTC
TRBJ1-1 13 few NA TRBV29-1 CSVGRGAYTEAFF TGCAGCGTTGGTCGGGGGGCGTACACTGAAGCTTTCTTT
TRBJ2-5 10 NA NA TRBV5-5 CASSRETQYF TGTGCCAGCAGCCGAGAGACCCAGTACTTC
TRBJ2-5 13 few TRBD1 TRBV29-1 CSGGQGAQETQYF TGCAGCGGGGGACAGGGGGCCCAAGAGACCCAGTACTTC
TRBJ2-7 16 NA TRBD2 TRBV5-1 CASSSRLAGGKYEQYF TGCGCCAGCAGCTCGCGACTAGCGGGGGGGAAGTACGAGCAGTACTTC
TRBJ2-5 15 NA NA TRBV14 CALRFGGQKVETQYF TGTGCCCTCCGATTCGGGGGGCAGAAGGTTGAGACCCAGTACTTC
TRBJ1-5 15 NA TRBD1 TRBV2 CASRGTGSGNQPQHF TGTGCCAGCAGGGGGACAGGGTCCGGCAATCAGCCCCAGCATTTT
TRBJ2-3 13 NA NA TRBV12-5 CASGPRDSNTQYF TGTGCTAGTGGACCCCGGGACTCCAATACGCAGTATTTT
TRBJ2-1 17 few TRBD1 TRBV29-1 CSVDNRGWVSSYNEQFF TGCAGCGTTGACAACAGGGGATGGGTCAGCTCCTACAATGAGCAGTTCTTC
TRBJ1-2 13 NA NA TRBV6-5 CASTEGHVYGYTF TGTGCCAGCACCGAAGGACACGTCTATGGCTACACCTTC
TRBJ1-2 14 NA NA TRBV10-3 CAIRGISSLDGYTF TGTGCCATCAGAGGGATCTCCAGCCTAGATGGCTACACCTTC
TRBJ2-5 13 NA NA TRBV11-2 CASSLNSGGAQYF TGTGCCAGCAGCTTAAATTCAGGAGGGGCCCAGTACTTC
TRBJ2-3 14 NA TRBD2 TRBV27 CASSRTSVVDTQYF TGTGCCAGCAGCCGGACTAGCGTTGTGGATACGCAGTATTTT
TRBJ1-2 19 NA NA TRBV5-1 CASSLRGASSAGRTYGYTF TGCGCCAGCAGCTTGCGGGGGGCTTCTTCGGCAGGGCGCACTTATGGCTACACCTTC
TRBJ2-3 13 NA NA TRBV29-1 CSVVRDPTDTQYF TGCAGCGTTGTACGGGACCCCACAGATACGCAGTATTTT
TRBJ1-1 12 NA NA TRBV29-1 CSVIPLNTEAFF TGCAGCGTTATCCCCTTGAACACTGAAGCTTTCTTT
TRBJ2-7 15 NA NA TRBV27 CASSLSRVSAYEQYF TGTGCCAGCTCCCTTTCCAGGGTCTCGGCCTACGAGCAGTACTTC
TRBJ2-7 14 NA NA TRBV4-3 CASSQSRNSYEQYF TGCGCCAGCAGCCAATCGAGGAACTCCTACGAGCAGTACTTC
TRBJ2-3 13 few TRBD2 TRBV29-1 CRRTSGFRNTQYF TGCAGAAGGACTAGCGGGTTTAGAAATACGCAGTATTTT
TRBJ2-3 13 NA NA TRBV2 CASKGPGTDTQYF TGTGCCAGCAAGGGGCCGGGCACGGATACGCAGTATTTT
TRBJ1-1 11 few NA TRBV29-1 CSVGRNTEAFF TGCAGCGTTGGTAGGAACACTGAAGCTTTCTTT
TRBJ2-2 15 NA TRBD2 TRBV4-3 CASSGRGVNTGELFF TGCGCCAGCAGCGGGCGGGGGGTAAACACCGGGGAGCTGTTTTTT
TRBJ2-1 12 NA NA TRBV29-1 CSVDLAYNEQFF TGCAGCGTTGACCTAGCGTACAATGAGCAGTTCTTC
TRBJ2-7 12 few NA TRBV6-1 CASRDTPYEQYF TGTGCCAGCAGGGACACCCCCTACGAGCAGTACTTC
TRBJ1-2 15 many NA TRBV14 CASSPLVNSNYGYTF TGTGCCAGCAGCCCCCTGGTAAACAGCAACTATGGCTACACCTTC
TRBJ2-3 13 few NA TRBV9 CASSVRQGGTQYF TGTGCCAGCAGCGTACGCCAGGGTGGTACGCAGTATTTT
TRBJ1-4 11 NA NA TRBV2 CASSSTGPLLF TGTGCCAGCAGTTCTACCGGACCGCTTCTTTTT
TRBJ1-5 15 NA TRBD1 TRBV9 CASSPRTGGNQPQHF TGTGCCAGCAGCCCCCGGACAGGCGGCAATCAGCCCCAGCATTTT
TRBJ1-1 14 NA NA TRBV12-2 CASRLLIVNTEAFF TGTGCAAGTCGCTTATTAATAGTGAACACTGAAGCTTTCTTT